The sequence of this T cell receptor beta chain was determined in a study of long-term antiretroviral therapy in people with HIV. Regarding this clone: Antigen unknown.

An immunoSEQ assay, version v3.0, was performed at survey level. The table came from immunoSEQ multiplex PCR; TCRdb's copy has only in-frame clones and leaves some out. Of approximately 36,000 clones listed, more than 65% are singletons. General study findings and limits: Dominating the repertoire at all time points were the clones that expanded before ART. Whereas controls had wider CDR3 length ranges, HIV repertoires had narrower ones.

There are 15 residues in the CDR3. Trimming at V came to 5 bases and at J to 6 bases, leaving 7 bases not matched to a gene. The germline V gene encodes CDR1 MNHEY and CDR2 SMNVEV (reference sequence). The material sequenced was unsorted PBMCs, taken 0.6 years after starting antiretroviral therapy. The receptor comes from a man younger than 30 with HIV. The J gene is TRBJ2-1, the V gene TRBV27; 10 bases map to TRBD1. The CDR3 loop is CASSKPGQGTNEQFF. CDR3 sequence (DNA): TGTGCCAGCAGTAAGCCGGGACAGGGGACCAATGAGCAGTTCTTC.